Following are 25 T cell receptor beta chains from one sample sequenced in a study of cytomegalovirus exposure and HLA in healthy donors. Primers for the PCR totalled 60 Vbeta and 13 Jbeta. TCRdb keeps only in-frame clones here, not all; method: immunoSEQ multiplex PCR. The repertoire includes about 130,000 clones, just over 70% of them detected once, and 2.6% sits in the top ten. The sequenced sample was PBMCs. The source of these receptors is a woman aged 55 to 70 in good health and CMV-seropositive.

The chain has TRBV5-6 and TRBJ2-3; tentative D call: TRBD2 (5 bases). This CDR3 has 15 amino acids. Germline loops: CDR1 SGHDT, CDR2 YYEEEE. The ends were cut back, 2 bases at V and 3 bases at J, with 13 bases in the middle. The CDR3: CASSFSPSGTDTQYF. In nucleotides, the CDR3 is TGTGCCAGCAGCTTCTCACCGAGCGGAACAGATACGCAGTATTTT.

The chain has TRBV7-9 and TRBJ2-4; 12 nucleotides match TRBD1. Per the germline V gene, CDR1 is SEHNR and CDR2 is FQNEAQ (reference sequence). The J segment lost 8 bases and the V segment lost 4 bases, leaving 6 bases of the junction unmatched. This CDR3 spans 15 amino acids. The CDR3 spells CASSSRDRGPDIQYF. The CDR3 nucleotides are TGTGCCAGCAGCTCCCGGGACAGGGGGCCGGACATTCAGTACTTC.

The rearrangement links TRBV6-5 to TRBJ1-1; TRBD1 aligns across 8 bases. The CDR3 loop spans 16 amino acids. Germline V gives CDR1 MNHEY, CDR2 SVGAGI. The V and J ends lost 4 bases and 7 bases, in that order; junction bases with no gene match: 14. CDR3 bases: TGTGCCAGCAGTTTTGGAGGGGGACAGGCCGCGAATGAAGCTTTCTTT. Encoded protein: CASSFGGGQAANEAFF.

The rearrangement links TRBV6-6 to TRBJ2-7; TRBD1 aligns across 10 bases. The CDR3 is made up of 15 amino acids. J was trimmed by 0 bases and V by 5 bases; bases with no gene match: 4. Germline-derived CDR1 and CDR2 are MNHNY and SVGAGI (reference sequence). The DNA of the CDR3 is TGTGCCAGCAGTGCCGGGACAGGGGTCTCCTACGAGCAGTACTTC. Translating it yields CASSAGTGVSYEQYF.

This chain connects TRBV6-5 to TRBJ2-6, with TRBD2 matching 8 bases. The germline V gene encodes CDR1 MNHEY and CDR2 SVGAGI. There are 16 residues in the CDR3. After removal of 3 bases from V and 1 base from J, the junction contained 2 bases not matched to a gene. CDR3 residues: CASSYTGGSGANVLTF. The CDR3 DNA follows: TGTGCCAGCAGTTATACGGGAGGGTCTGGGGCCAACGTCCTGACTTTC.

The rearrangement joins TRBV5-1 to TRBJ2-3; D ambiguous. Trimming took 4 bases from V and 3 from J, leaving 15 bases between them. This CDR3 is built from 15 residues. In germline, CDR1 is SGHRS, CDR2 YFSETQ. CDR3 amino acids: CASSRRQAGTDTQYF. CDR3 sequence (DNA): TGCGCCAGCAGCCGTCGTCAGGCTGGTACAGATACGCAGTATTTT.

In this sample, this clone turned up a few times. The CDR3 DNA is TGTGCCAGCAGTGAAGCTTTTGGGGGCGCGAGCCAGCCCCAGCATTTT. It translates to CASSEAFGGASQPQHF. The chain employs TRBV2 and TRBJ1-5, with D possibly TRBD1 on 6 matching bases. Trimming removed 0 bases from V and 7 bases from J, with 16 bases in between. The CDR3 runs 16 residues. Germline CDR1 reads SNHLY; CDR2 reads FYNNEI.

V gene TRBV7-8 combines with J gene TRBJ2-7, with D tentatively TRBD1 (7 bases). The length of the CDR3 is 13 residues. Deletions cut 8 bases from V and 5 bases from J, with 16 bases between. The germline V gene has CDR1 SGHVS and CDR2 FQNEAQ. The CDR3 spells CASRWRGRDEQYF. CDR3 bases: TGTGCCAGCCGCTGGAGGGGGCGAGACGAGCAGTACTTC.

The V call is TRBV18, the J call TRBJ1-4, with D possibly TRBD1 on 5 matching bases. The germline gives CDR1 KGHSH, CDR2 LQKENI. The V gene lost 1 base and the J gene lost 6 bases, with 9 bases spanning the gap. The CDR3 runs 14 residues. CDR3 amino acids: CASSPLGGDEKLFF. The CDR3 nucleotides read TGTGCCAGCTCACCACTGGGGGGAGATGAAAAACTGTTTTTT.

This clone has more than one count but fewer than ten. This chain links TRBV10-2 with TRBJ2-2; D gene unclear. The CDR3 length is 12 residues. Trimming cost V 5 bases and J 7 bases, with 8 bases left between them. Germline CDR1 is WSHSY and CDR2 is SAAADI. CDR3: CASSPPHGELFF. The CDR3 nucleotides are TGCGCCAGCAGTCCCCCCCACGGGGAGCTGTTTTTT.

V and J are TRBV6-6 and TRBJ2-1; 7 nucleotides agree with TRBD1. The CDR3 has 12 amino acids. Unmatched junction bases numbered 3, after V lost 6 bases and J lost 7 bases. Germline CDR1 and CDR2: MNHNY and SVGAGI (reference sequence). CDR3 in amino acids: CASSPQGNEQFF. The CDR3 coding sequence is TGTGCCAGCAGCCCACAGGGGAATGAGCAGTTCTTC.

CDR3 protein: CASSVGVNTGELFF. CDR3 coding DNA: TGCGCCAGCAGTGTAGGGGTGAACACCGGGGAGCTGTTTTTT. V and J are TRBV10-1 and TRBJ2-2; possible D gene TRBD1, 5 bases. Germline V gene data show CDR1 as WNHNN and CDR2 as SYGVQD (reference sequence). The CDR3 runs 14 residues. Trimming took 4 bases from V and 1 from J, leaving 7 bases between them.

This chain links TRBV2 with TRBJ1-5; D gene uncertain. The CDR3 consists of 14 residues. CDR1 SNHLY and CDR2 FYNNEI come from the germline V gene. The germline V and J ends were trimmed by 3 bases and 4 bases, with 10 bases remaining between them. The CDR3 loop is CASSETLNNQPQHF. Here the CDR3 DNA reads TGTGCCAGCAGTGAGACTCTCAATAATCAGCCCCAGCATTTT.

This clone has only one observation. V gene TRBV5-1 combines with J gene TRBJ2-2; D remains unclear. Trimming took off 5 bases at V and 6 bases at J, with 11 bases between the two ends. The germline CDR1 and CDR2 sequences are SGHRS and YFSETQ. The length of the CDR3 is 13 residues. CDR3 sequence: CASSEQPAGELFF. As DNA, the CDR3 is TGCGCCAGCAGTGAACAGCCTGCCGGGGAGCTGTTTTTT.

The genes are TRBV18 and TRBJ1-2; D not certain. V lost 7 bases and J lost 0, with 9 bases in between. CDR3 length: 13 residues. The germline gives CDR1 KGHSH, CDR2 LQKENI. The CDR3 DNA sequence: TGTGCCAGCTGGCGGGGTACTAACTATGGCTACACCTTC. Amino acid sequence: CASWRGTNYGYTF.

The chain links TRBV12-5 to TRBJ2-3; 11 bases match TRBD2. CDR3 size: 19 residues. Germline CDR1 and CDR2: LGHNT and FRNRAP. V gave up 2 bases and J gave up 0 bases; unmatched junction bases: 10. CDR3 in DNA: TGTGCTAGTGGTTTGACTGCCGGGACTAGCGGAACTAGCACAGATACGCAGTATTTT. Its translation: CASGLTAGTSGTSTDTQYF.

V gene TRBV5-5 combines with J gene TRBJ1-1; TRBD1 might be the D (5 bases). The CDR3 consists of 13 residues. Trimming took 5 bases from V and 4 from J, leaving 12 bases between them. Germline V gives CDR1 SGHKS, CDR2 YYEKEE (reference sequence). As DNA, the CDR3 is TGTGCCAGCAGTCATAGGGGCGCCACTGAAGCTTTCTTT. Its translation: CASSHRGATEAFF. The full variable domain, its missing parts supplied by reference TRBV5-5 and TRBJ1-1, is DAGVTQSPTHLIKTRGQQVTLRCSPISGHKSVSWYQQVLGQGPQFIFQYYEKEERGRGNFPDRFSARQFPNYSSELNVNALLLGDSALYLCASSHRGATEAFFGQGTRLTVV.

This clone was seen more than once but under ten times. The CDR3 DNA is TGCAGCGTTGAAGATAGAGGGACAGGGCCCGAAAAACTGTTTTTT. It yields the protein CSVEDRGTGPEKLFF. The V gene is TRBV29-1, the J gene TRBJ1-4; the match to TRBD1 covers 9 bases. This CDR3 is built from 15 residues. With V trimmed by 0 bases and J by 8 bases, 7 bases remained unmatched. The germline V gene encodes CDR1 SQVTM and CDR2 ANQGSEA.

This clone has just a few counts. In DNA, the CDR3 is TGTGCCAGCAGCTTTGGGTCAGGCCGGGGGGAGCTGTTTTTT. Translation gives CASSFGSGRGELFF. The rearrangement uses TRBV11-3 and TRBJ2-2; D uncertain. Trimming removed 3 bases at V and 8 bases at J, with 13 bases between. CDR1 and CDR2 from the germline V gene are SGHNT and YENEEA. The CDR3 runs to 14 residues.

This clone was found a few times. The V and J genes are TRBV6-6 and TRBJ2-7, with 8 bases identical to TRBD1. The CDR3 has 13 amino acids. V lost 6 bases and J lost 5; bases outside the gene matches: 6. The germline V gene encodes CDR1 MNHNY and CDR2 SVGAGI (reference sequence). CDR3 in amino acids: CASRGWTGHEQYF. The DNA of the CDR3 is TGTGCCAGCAGGGGCTGGACAGGGCACGAGCAGTACTTC.

This chain joins TRBV7-2 and TRBJ1-6, with a weak D call TRBD1 (5 bases). From germline, CDR1 is SGHTA and CDR2 FQGNSA. The CDR3 has 15 residues. Trimming left V 2 bases short and J 10 bases short, with 15 bases between. This CDR3 reads CASSLMGPTASPLHF. CDR3 DNA sequence: TGTGCCAGCAGCTTAATGGGGCCGACGGCCTCACCCCTCCACTTT. Variable domain in full (rest from reference TRBV7-2 and TRBJ1-6): GAGVSQSPSNKVTEKGKDVELRCDPISGHTALYWYRQSLGQGLEFLIYFQGNSAPDKSGLPSDRFSAERTGGSVSTLTIQRTQQEDSAVYLCASSLMGPTASPLHFGNGTRLTVT.

This clone has only a few counts. The chain combines TRBV11-2 with TRBJ1-4; a possible D gene is TRBD1 (6 bases). The CDR3 is 12 amino acids. Trimming stripped 2 bases from V and 13 bases from J, with 11 bases between. Germline CDR1 SGHAT, CDR2 FQNNGV. The DNA for the CDR3 is TGTGCCAGCAGCTTAAGGGACACGGTACTGTTTTTT. Residues: CASSLRDTVLFF.

V usage is TRBV9 and J usage is TRBJ2-7; 8 bases align to TRBD1. J gave up 7 bases and V 4 bases, and 10 bases lay outside the gene matches. The CDR3 loop spans 14 amino acids. CDR1 and CDR2 (germline): SGDLS, YYNGEE. CDR3 sequence: CASSKLSGGHEQYF. The CDR3 DNA reads TGTGCCAGCAGCAAACTCTCAGGGGGCCATGAGCAGTACTTC.

The V and J genes are TRBV7-3 and TRBJ1-1; D possibly corresponds to TRBD1 (5 bases). The germline V and J ends were trimmed by 2 bases and 4 bases, with 14 bases remaining between them. CDR3 length: 15 amino acids. The germline V gene has CDR1 SGHTA and CDR2 FQGTGA. For the CDR3, the DNA is TGTGCCAGCAGCTTAGGGGCAGTTGGTGGCACTGAAGCTTTCTTT. Encoded protein: CASSLGAVGGTEAFF.

The table lists this clone with a count of one. The rearrangement joins TRBV6-5 to TRBJ2-3; 9 bases fit TRBD2. The CDR3 has 16 amino acids. After removal of 0 bases from V and 3 bases from J, the junction contained 4 bases not matched to a gene. Germline V gene data show CDR1 as MNHEY and CDR2 as SVGAGI. The CDR3 sequence: CASSYSGRGGTDTQYF. DNA for the CDR3: TGTGCCAGCAGTTACTCGGGGCGGGGGGGGACAGATACGCAGTATTTT.